A selection of T cell receptor beta chains follows, all from one sample in a study of blood T cells in healthy people across ages. TCRdb itself ran the 5' RACE reads through MiXCR, one entry per CDR3 protein. Here the sample spans roughly 1.5 million distinct CDR3 sequences, 35% to 45% being singletons. The sample was blood. The receptors shown here come from a woman under 30 in good health. Both conserved end residues are part of each CDR3.

v_call cdr3_aa
TRBV2 CASSIAGGLGEQFF
TRBV5-5 CASRTTFGVVISEAFF
TRBV6-4 CASSSTKLGYNEQFF
TRBV9 CASSVVQGSYNEQFF
TRBV4-3 CASSLAVTHEQYF
TRBV9 CASSDPSGTGVYEQYF
TRBV25-1 CASSGSGPYNEQFF
TRBV11-2 CASTWGGPPYEQYF
TRBV29-1 CSAPTPGFYGHTF
TRBV5-4 CASSSTGAGSYEQYF
TRBV9 CASSEYTGELFF
TRBV14 CASSLSGTLTHNEQFF
TRBV7-9 CASSITSGSGDTQYF
TRBV28 CASSPPVGAGGEKLFF
TRBV7-8 CASSLPDNRDGYTF
TRBV27 CASSPHWGGNEQFF
TRBV4-1 CASSQIQGYTEAFF
TRBV12-5 CASAPLAVGDIQYF
TRBV29-1 CSVAETSNSPLHF
TRBV4-1 CASSQLLNYNEQYF
TRBV6-2/TRBV6-3 CASSPPRKTGTDTQYF
TRBV5-1 CASSSLAGPSEQFF
TRBV25-1 CASSEYSANEQYF
TRBV7-9 CASVAALTNSPLHF
TRBV20-1 CSAVQGFSTDTQYF
TRBV29-1 CSASHSYGYTF
TRBV7-2 CASSFMLFGGGSGANVLTF
TRBV29-1 CSVMLAEETQYF